This paragraph reports one T cell receptor (beta chain). Its specificity is unknown. Gene names and germline match the mouse. Coverage ceases 1 residue before the CDR3 finishes, and the germline J gene fills in the end. This specimen includes other DNA sequences encoding the same CDR3. Time point noted: mouse harvest day 7 after allogeneic transplant. Tail vein injection delivered 10^7 T-cell-depleted bone marrow cells and 10^6 splenic CD5+ T cells. This mouse GVHD model was MHC-mismatched B6 to BALB/c, profiled day 7 or 14. The sample belongs to a study of tissue T cells after allogeneic stem cell transplantation. Sequencing of TCRbeta CDR3 at survey depth gave sequences and template counts. Produced via immunoSEQ multiplex PCR; TCRdb's table is partial and in-frame only. The data hold approximately 11,000 clones, with 30% to 40% observed a single time. CDR1 KGHPV and CDR2 FQNQEV come from the germline V gene (reference sequence). This CDR3 is 14 amino acids long. Trimming pared 6 bases from V and 0 bases from J, leaving 11 bases between.

Study-level results: Only a limited share of tissue TCRs appeared in blood or spleen. The patient cohort was small and clinically heterogeneous, with limited sampling depth.

This sequence originates from a female BALB/c mouse given C57BL/6 T cells with graft-versus-host disease after an allogeneic hematopoietic cell transplant. The chain carries TRBV26 and TRBJ1-2; possible D gene TRBD1, 5 bases. The sequencing input was skin. CDR3 DNA (partial): TGTGCCAGCAGCCTGCAGGGTTCAAACTCCGACTACACC. Translated: CASSLQGSNSDYT. The whole CDR3 protein reads CASSLQGSNSDYTF.